This T cell receptor (beta chain) was identified in a study of shared clonotypes between healthy human individuals. Study background: Three plates were used per donor for CD4 naive, three for CD4 memory, two for CD8 naive and one for CD8 memory.

Germline V gene data show CDR1 as MDHEN and CDR2 as SYDVKM. The CDR3 has 11 amino acids. Trimming removed 3 bases from V and 5 bases from J, with 4 bases in between. The study's findings and limits: Sampling involved blood alone; tissue repertoires likely differ.

The assay was immunoSEQ multiplex PCR, and TCRdb's table has in-frame clones only and misses some. Found here are about 2.3 million clones, roughly 93% of them singletons; the top ten hold approximately 0.4%. Regarding this clone: Antigen specificity is unknown. The identical CDR3 is also encoded by other nucleotide sequences in the sample.

The sequence derives from a man aged 18 to 30 in good health. Some clones in this sample may be carry-over from other donors' samples. The sample was naive CD4+ T cells from PBMCs. Subset in this sample: CD45RA+ positively selected. The chain joins TRBV28 to TRBJ2-5; D remains ambiguous. CDR3 region: CASSFDETQYF. The CDR3 coding sequence is TGTGCCAGCAGTTTCGACGAGACCCAGTACTTC. Drawing the rest from reference TRBV28 and TRBJ2-5, the complete variable domain is DVKVTQSSRYLVKRTGEKVFLECVQDMDHENMFWYRQDPGLGLRLIYFSYDVKMKEKGDIPEGYSVSREKKERFSLILESASTNQTSMYLCASSFDETQYFGPGTRLLVL.